A selection of T cell receptor beta chains follows, all from one sample in a study of T cells in Graves' hyperthyroidism and ophthalmopathy. Each CDR3 protein gets one entry after TCRdb re-called the multiplex PCR reads with MiXCR. The sample shows some 700,000 distinct CDR3 sequences, approximately 15% of them seen only once. Input material: blood. The origin of the receptors is a middle-aged man with Graves' hyperthyroidism. The conserved cysteine and the conserved F or W are not part of the CDR3 here. Expanded clones get a size class; other rows say once, few or many, or leave the size out.

v_call	clone_size	cdr3_aa
TRBV20-1	many	SAMRSGGEETQY
TRBV12-3/TRBV12-4	few	ASSLSGNSYEQY
TRBV28	many	ASSLHTTDSPLH
TRBV28	many	ASSLDGDFYGYT
TRBV30	few	AWSGRGFSGANVLT
TRBV7-6	NA	ASGVGVSTDTQY
TRBV12-3/TRBV12-4	many	ASSFLRTALVGELF
TRBV10-3	NA	AISTLGTSGYNEQF
TRBV7-2	many	ASSLGGRVLKD
TRBV7-9	NA	ASSLVPAGGSYEQY
TRBV11-2	many	ASKNTGGPQETQY
TRBV12-3/TRBV12-4	many	ASSRGEYGYT
TRBV13	NA	ASSLVDRVTEAF
TRBV19	NA	ASSASGRATGELF
TRBV7-9	many	ASKLTSSGKSVQGQF
TRBV20-1	NA	SAPQGASDTQY
TRBV3-1	few	ASSQEGGPWQETQY
TRBV11-2	once	ASSLLQGNPYEQY
TRBV9	NA	ASSENGRALEQF
TRBV5-5	few	ASSLGFENRANQPQH
TRBV25-1	NA	ASSDLSSYNEQF
TRBV28	many	ASSVLGYEQY
TRBV24-1	few	ATSDWVSDQPQH
TRBV9	many	ASSADRDRGGTQY
TRBV20-1	NA	SARPTSGRALAKNIQY
TRBV12-3/TRBV12-4	many	ASIPVEGAWNEQF
TRBV9	NA	ASSVAPGPKDVTDTQY
TRBV24-1	NA	ATSDFGQLQETQY
TRBV5-1	few	ASSQTGQGVLETQY
TRBV29-1	few	SVEDLSYEQY
TRBV29-1	many	SVEDPPGGQTQY
TRBV9	few	ASSVVPVAGNTEAF
TRBV11-2	many	ASSLAQGANGYT
TRBV28	many	ASTSGSFTGELF
TRBV6-1	NA	ANTKSRGHNTGELF
TRBV3-1	many	ASSQSQRAGNNEQF
TRBV12-3/TRBV12-4	many	ASSLGQGHSYEQY
TRBV12-3/TRBV12-4	NA	ASSLGLVGNEQF
TRBV28	few	AAQLGGMNTEAF
TRBV12-3/TRBV12-4	many	ASSMTGSGTDTQY
TRBV6-1	NA	ASRASGPTDTQY
TRBV20-1	NA	SARGSNYNSPLH
TRBV18	few	ASSPPQGSNRDNEQF
TRBV5-1	many	ASSFTGLGAYEQY
TRBV11-2	many	ASSLVLGGRDWNTGELF
TRBV5-1	NA	ASSPNGQVQETQY
TRBV19	NA	ASKPQDFGGNSPLH
TRBV2	many	ASEGGTDTQY
TRBV9	NA	ASSVAPDGPYEQY
TRBV20-1	few	SAMTPSGSANEQF
TRBV6-6	NA	ASSYSRLAGIQETQY
TRBV11-3	many	ASSKLAGGADTQY
TRBV4-3	few	ASSQETGGNGDIQY
TRBV20-1	many	SARGAVQETQY
TRBV30	NA	AWSIQGDTEAF
TRBV12-3/TRBV12-4	many	ASSIGGMGTYEQY
TRBV27	few	ASSYQREHYNEQF
TRBV2	many	ASSILGQGAGGYT